In this sample, the clone carrying this T cell receptor beta chain turned up a few times. The antigen remains undetermined. The CDR3 regions of TCR beta were amplified from RNA transcripts. A first-round RT-PCR of the TCR CDR3 used the HTBI primer set. TCRdb re-analysed the multiplex PCR reads in MiXCR, keeping a single row per CDR3 protein. This sample yields approximately 350,000 distinct CDR3 sequences, of which 13% to 15% are seen a single time; roughly 19% belongs to the top ten. This specimen comes from a study of T cells in Graves' hyperthyroidism and ophthalmopathy. Study-level points and caveats: Researchers found most expanded thyroid clonotypes above 0.001 in blood as well. Ophthalmopathy stood apart from stable hyperthyroidism in a 13 V-J model.

The V segment lost 2 bases and the J segment 8 bases; nucleotides outside the gene matches: 9. The CDR3 sequence is 15 residues long. CDR1 is SQVTM and CDR2 is ANQGSEA in the germline V gene. Diagnosis rested on symptoms, serum thyroxine and TRAb, thyroid ultrasound, and orbital computed tomography. The clonotype originates from a woman in her sixties or seventies with Graves' ophthalmopathy. The sample taken for sequencing was blood. The rearrangement uses TRBV29-1 and TRBJ2-1; 10 nucleotides agree with TRBD1. Written as DNA, the CDR3 is TGCAGCGTTGAAAACCGGGACAGGGGTTACCATGAGCAGTTCTTC. Amino acids: CSVENRDRGYHEQFF.